This T cell receptor (beta chain) came from a study of T cell repertoires in cytomegalovirus infection. Across the whole study: Carrying CMV and the relevant HLA type showed in public TCR beta signatures.

Germline CDR1 is SEHNR and CDR2 is FQNEAQ (reference sequence). This CDR3 spans 15 amino acids. Between the trimmed V and J ends, which lost 5 bases and 6 bases, there was a span of 19 bases. Each CDR3 protein is one row after TCRdb ran MiXCR on the reads. The sample holds around 630,000 distinct CDR3 sequences, about 24% seen once. This TCR was recovered from a human donor in good health (CMV status not recorded). Some clones in this sample may be carry-over from other donors' samples. This chain joins TRBV7-9 and TRBJ1-2; D is possibly TRBD1 (6 bases). Sequenced: CD8+ T cells from PBMCs. The CDR3 nucleotides are TGTGCCAGCAGCCGATGGACAGAAGCATTTGATGGCTACACCTTC. Translating gives CASSRWTEAFDGYTF.